This TCR beta chain was profiled in a study of blood T cells in healthy people across ages. Primed by a sample-barcoded 5' primer and a J-beta primer mix, a second PCR proceeded for roughly 6 to 12 cycles. TCRdb re-called the 5' RACE reads through MiXCR, storing one row per CDR3 protein. Of approximately 800,000 distinct CDR3 sequences in the sample, approximately 55% are singletons; the top ten hold about two fifths. With 11 bases removed from V and 9 bases from J, the gap between germline ends came to 29 bases. The germline gives CDR1 SGHTA, CDR2 FQGNSA. CDR3 length equals 15 residues. The J gene is TRBJ2-7, the V gene TRBV7-2; tentative D call: TRBD2 (6 bases). Input material: blood. The sequence came from an elderly man in good health. In nucleotides, the CDR3 is TGTGCCGGTCGACCTGTTGGACTTTTGGGAGGTGGGCAGTACTTC. Translation gives CAGRPVGLLGGGQYF.